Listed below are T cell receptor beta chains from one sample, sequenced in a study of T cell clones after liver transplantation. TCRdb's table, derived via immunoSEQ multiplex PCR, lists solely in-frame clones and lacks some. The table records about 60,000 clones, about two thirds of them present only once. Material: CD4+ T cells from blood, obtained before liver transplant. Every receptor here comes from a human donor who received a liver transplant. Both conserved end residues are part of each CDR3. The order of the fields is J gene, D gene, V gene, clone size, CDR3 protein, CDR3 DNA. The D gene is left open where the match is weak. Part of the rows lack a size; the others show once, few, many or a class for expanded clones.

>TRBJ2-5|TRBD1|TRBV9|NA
CASSVGQGQETQYF
TGTGCCAGCAGCGTAGGACAGGGGCAAGAGACCCAGTACTTC
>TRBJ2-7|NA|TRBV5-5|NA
CASSLVTGLYEQYF
TGTGCCAGCAGCTTGGTCACGGGGTTATACGAGCAGTACTTC
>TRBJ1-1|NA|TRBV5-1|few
CASSLVGGAEAFF
TGCGCCAGCAGCTTGGTAGGGGGGGCTGAAGCTTTCTTT
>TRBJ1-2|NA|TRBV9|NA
CASSPFLATNYGYTF
TGTGCCAGCAGCCCTTTTCTCGCAACAAACTATGGCTACACCTTC
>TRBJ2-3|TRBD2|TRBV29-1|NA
CSVEGLAGARDTQYF
TGCAGCGTTGAAGGACTAGCGGGCGCGCGAGATACGCAGTATTTT
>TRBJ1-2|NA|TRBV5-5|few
CASRQAGYGYTF
TGTGCCAGCAGACAGGCCGGCTATGGCTACACCTTC
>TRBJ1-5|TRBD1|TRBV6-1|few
CASSETGNSNQPQHF
TGTGCCAGCAGTGAGACAGGGAATAGCAATCAGCCCCAGCATTTT
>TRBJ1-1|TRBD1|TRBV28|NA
CASSLGQGGTEAFF
TGTGCCAGCAGTTTGGGACAGGGTGGCACTGAAGCTTTCTTT
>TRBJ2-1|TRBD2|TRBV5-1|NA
CASSFLGGGYNEQFF
TGCGCCAGCAGCTTCCTAGGCGGGGGTTACAATGAGCAGTTCTTC
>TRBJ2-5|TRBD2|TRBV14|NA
CASSVAGGIETQYF
TGTGCCAGCAGCGTAGCGGGGGGGATTGAGACCCAGTACTTC
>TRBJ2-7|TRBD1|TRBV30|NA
CAWSPLAAGGKIHEQYF
TGTGCCTGGAGTCCCTTGGCGGCAGGGGGAAAGATACACGAGCAGTACTTC
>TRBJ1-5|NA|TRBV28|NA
CASGGGAGGNQPQHF
TGTGCCAGCGGAGGAGGGGCGGGGGGCAATCAGCCCCAGCATTTT
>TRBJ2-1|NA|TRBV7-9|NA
CASSLISRFFSYNEQFF
TGTGCCAGCAGCTTAATATCGAGGTTCTTCTCCTACAATGAGCAGTTCTTC
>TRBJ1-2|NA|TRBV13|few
CASSLRYRTYGYTF
TGTGCCAGCAGCTTACGATACAGAACCTATGGCTACACCTTC
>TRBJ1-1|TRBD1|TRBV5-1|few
CASSSLTGGLNTEAFF
TGCGCCAGCAGCTCCTTGACAGGGGGATTGAACACTGAAGCTTTCTTT